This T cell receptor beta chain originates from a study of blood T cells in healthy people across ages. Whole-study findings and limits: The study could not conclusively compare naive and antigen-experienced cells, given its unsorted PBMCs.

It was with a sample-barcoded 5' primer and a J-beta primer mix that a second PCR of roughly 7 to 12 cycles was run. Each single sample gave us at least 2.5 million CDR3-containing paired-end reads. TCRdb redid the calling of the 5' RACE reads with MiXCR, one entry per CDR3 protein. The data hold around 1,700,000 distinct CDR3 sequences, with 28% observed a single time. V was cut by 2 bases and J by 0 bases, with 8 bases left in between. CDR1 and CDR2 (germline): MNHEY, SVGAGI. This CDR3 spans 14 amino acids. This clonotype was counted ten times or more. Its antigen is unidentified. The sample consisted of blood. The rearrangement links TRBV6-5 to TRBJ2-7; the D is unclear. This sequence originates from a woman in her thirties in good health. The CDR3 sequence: CASSYDVVSYEQYF. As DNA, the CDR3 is TGTGCCAGCAGTTACGACGTCGTCTCCTACGAGCAGTACTTC.